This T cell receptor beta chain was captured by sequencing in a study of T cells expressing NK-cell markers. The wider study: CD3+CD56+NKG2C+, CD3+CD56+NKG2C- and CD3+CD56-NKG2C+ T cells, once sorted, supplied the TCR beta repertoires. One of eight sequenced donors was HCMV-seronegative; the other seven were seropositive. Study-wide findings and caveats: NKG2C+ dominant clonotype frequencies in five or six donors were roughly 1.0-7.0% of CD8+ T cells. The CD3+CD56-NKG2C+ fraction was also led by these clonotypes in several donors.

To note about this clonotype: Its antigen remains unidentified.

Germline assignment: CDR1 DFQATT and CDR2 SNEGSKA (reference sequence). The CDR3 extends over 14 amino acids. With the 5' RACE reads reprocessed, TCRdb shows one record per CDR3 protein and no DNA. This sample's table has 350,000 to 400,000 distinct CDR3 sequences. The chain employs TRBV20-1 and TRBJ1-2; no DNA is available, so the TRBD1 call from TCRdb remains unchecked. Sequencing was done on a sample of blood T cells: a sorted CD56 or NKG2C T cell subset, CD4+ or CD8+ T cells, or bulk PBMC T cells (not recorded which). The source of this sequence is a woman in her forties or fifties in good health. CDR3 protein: CSARAGTESYGYTF.